The 31 T cell receptor beta chains below all came from one sample that was sequenced in a study of blood T cell repertoires in COVID-19. TCRdb keeps only in-frame clones here, not all; method: immunoSEQ multiplex PCR. The sample contains hundreds of thousands of clones, around 88% of which appear only once. Material: peripheral blood. These receptors were obtained from a woman aged 55-70 years with COVID-19, enrolled during active disease.

The rearrangement uses TRBV7-6 and TRBJ1-6; TRBD1 matches at 8 bases. The V gene's germline CDR1 is SGHVS and CDR2 FNYEAQ. The CDR3 is made up of 20 amino acids. V lost 1 base to trimming and J lost 1 base; unmatched junction nucleotides: 12. The DNA of the CDR3 is TGTGCCAGCAGCTTAGAGGCGGCAGGGGGCCATGGGTCCTATAATTCACCCCTCCACTTT. Its protein product is CASSLEAAGGHGSYNSPLHF.

V gene TRBV7-8 combines with J gene TRBJ1-1; D gene unclear. The V and J ends lost 4 bases and 8 bases respectively, with 23 bases between them. The CDR3 has 16 amino acids. From germline, CDR1 is SGHVS and CDR2 FQNEAQ. The CDR3 nucleotides read TGTGCCAGCAGCTCCATAGGAGTGTTAGGTCCGGCCGAAGCTTTCTTT. This codes for CASSSIGVLGPAEAFF.

The chain joins TRBV19 to TRBJ1-1; D ambiguous. Looked up from germline, CDR1 is LNHDA and CDR2 is SQIVND (reference sequence). Trimming took 3 bases from V and 4 from J, leaving 9 bases between them. The CDR3 has 13 amino acids. The CDR3 DNA reads as TGTGCCAGTAGTATTGGCCAGGTCACTGAAGCTTTCTTT. It encodes CASSIGQVTEAFF. Full variable domain (rest looked up from reference TRBV19 and TRBJ1-1): DGGITQSPKYLFRKEGQNVTLSCEQNLNHDAMYWYRQDPGQGLRLIYYSQIVNDFQKGDIAEGYSVSREKKESFPLTVTSAQKNPTAFYLCASSIGQVTEAFFGQGTRLTVV.

The V gene is TRBV7-3, the J gene TRBJ2-5; weak D call: TRBD1 (5 bases). The CDR3 contains 15 residues. Germline CDR1 and CDR2: SGHTA and FQGTGA. V lost 2 bases and J 6 bases, leaving 16 bases between the germline ends. The CDR3, as DNA: TGTGCCAGCAGCTTATGGGTAGGGGCGAGGAAGACCCAGTACTTC. It translates to CASSLWVGARKTQYF.

The CDR3 here is CASRAFLAGGSGANVLTF. CDR3 nucleotide sequence: TGTGCCAGTAGAGCGTTTCTAGCGGGGGGCTCTGGGGCCAACGTCCTGACTTTC. The genes are TRBV19 and TRBJ2-6, with TRBD2 matching over 11 bases. The CDR3 runs 18 residues. Per germline, CDR1 LNHDA and CDR2 SQIVND (reference sequence). Trimming at V came to 6 bases and at J to 0 bases, leaving 7 bases not matched to a gene.

The CDR3 sequence: CASSALTGAGNTIYF. Here the CDR3 DNA reads TGTGCCAGCAGCGCCCTGACAGGGGCAGGAAACACCATATATTTT. The chain carries TRBV5-5 and TRBJ1-3, with TRBD1 matching 8 bases. The CDR3 loop spans 15 amino acids. The V segment lost 4 bases and the J segment 4 bases; nucleotides outside the gene matches: 7. From germline, CDR1 is SGHKS and CDR2 YYEKEE (reference sequence).

This clone was seen more than once but under ten times. The rearrangement links TRBV3-1 (or the pseudogene TRBV3-2) to TRBJ1-6; a possible D gene is TRBD1 (6 bases). This CDR3 region has 14 residues. Germline V gene sequence: CDR1 LGHDT, CDR2 YNNKEL (reference sequence). Trimming pared 5 bases from V and 7 bases from J, leaving 12 bases between. The CDR3 coding sequence is TGTGCCAGCAGCGCCCAACAGGGAAATTCACCCCTCCACTTT. Its translation is CASSAQQGNSPLHF.

The genes are TRBV6-5 and TRBJ1-1; D is uncertain. This CDR3 comprises 14 residues. CDR1 MNHEY and CDR2 SVGAGI come from the germline V gene. Trimming pared 0 bases from V and 4 bases from J, leaving 9 bases between. The CDR3 DNA reads as TGTGCCAGCAGTTACTCTCGGGGTATCACTGAAGCTTTCTTT. Its translation is CASSYSRGITEAFF.

The CDR3 bases are TGTGCCAGCAGTACCGGGACAGGGGAAACAGATACGCAGTATTTT. Its protein is CASSTGTGETDTQYF. The chain joins TRBV27 to TRBJ2-3; TRBD1 matches at 10 bases. V shed 5 bases and J 3 bases; nucleotides not matched to a gene: 5. This CDR3 has 15 residues. The germline V gene encodes CDR1 MNHEY and CDR2 SMNVEV (reference sequence).

The chain employs TRBV7-8 and TRBJ1-1; D is unresolved. This CDR3 has 13 amino acids. Trimming took 7 bases from V and 3 from J, leaving 12 bases between them. Per germline, CDR1 SGHVS and CDR2 FQNEAQ. As DNA, the CDR3 is TGTGCCAGCACCTGGGTACTAGACACTGAAGCTTTCTTT. Translated: CASTWVLDTEAFF.

Here the CDR3 reads CASRQGQGKGGYTF. The CDR3 nucleotides are TGTGCCAGCAGGCAGGGACAGGGGAAGGGAGGCTACACCTTC. This sequence joins TRBV9 and TRBJ1-2; the match to TRBD1 covers 10 bases. The CDR3 has 14 residues. CDR1 and CDR2 (germline): SGDLS, YYNGEE. With 5 bases clipped from V and 8 bases from J, the junction kept 9 bases outside the gene matches. The variable domain in full, completed from reference TRBV9 and TRBJ1-2, reads DSGVTQTPKHLITATGQRVTLRCSPRSGDLSVYWYQQSLDQGLQFLIQYYNGEERAKGNILERFSAQQFPDLHSELNLSSLELGDSALYFCASRQGQGKGGYTFGSGTRLTVV.

The chain links TRBV7-9 to TRBJ1-1, with D possibly being TRBD1 (6 bases). Germline V gene lookup returns CDR1 SEHNR and CDR2 FQNEAQ (reference sequence). This CDR3 has 15 amino acids. V was cut by 3 bases and J by 0 bases, with 11 bases left in between. DNA of the CDR3: TGTGCCAGCAGCTTTTTTCAGGGGATGAACACTGAAGCTTTCTTT. Its translation: CASSFFQGMNTEAFF.

V and J are TRBV9 and TRBJ1-2, with TRBD1 identical over 10 bases. The junction had 13 bases not matched to a gene; V was cut back by 4 bases and J by 7 bases. The CDR3 is made up of 16 amino acids. Germline-derived CDR1 and CDR2 are SGDLS and YYNGEE. The CDR3 loop reads CASSPKVGDRGSGYTF. CDR3 in DNA: TGTGCCAGCAGCCCAAAGGTCGGGGACAGGGGTTCTGGCTACACCTTC.

The V and J genes are TRBV19 and TRBJ1-2; D is perhaps TRBD1 (6 bases). V lost 6 bases to trimming and J lost 5 bases, with 16 bases between them. In germline, CDR1 is LNHDA, CDR2 SQIVND (reference sequence). The CDR3 extends over 14 amino acids. The CDR3 DNA reads as TGTGCCAGTAGCCACCAGGGACACATTTATGGCTACACCTTC. Translated, it gives CASSHQGHIYGYTF.

The chain's CDR3 is CASSRTDEAFF. In nucleotides, the CDR3 is TGTGCCAGTAGTCGGACAGATGAAGCTTTCTTT. The chain couples TRBV19 to TRBJ1-1; a weak D match, TRBD1 (6 bases). CDR3 length equals 11 residues. Trimming left V 5 bases short and J 7 bases short, with 8 bases between. Looked up from germline, CDR1 is LNHDA and CDR2 is SQIVND (reference sequence).

The chain is built from TRBV28 and TRBJ1-2, with no clear D. Trimming removed 3 bases at V and 2 bases at J, with 16 bases between. The CDR3 covers 16 residues. The germline CDR1 and CDR2 sequences are MDHEN and SYDVKM. CDR3 bases: TGTGCCAGCAGTTTTCCCCTGGCGGCGAAAAACTATGGCTACACCTTC. This encodes CASSFPLAAKNYGYTF.

This clone has only one observation. The V gene is TRBV3-1 (or the pseudogene TRBV3-2), the J gene TRBJ1-2; D gene unclear. This CDR3 spans 12 amino acids. Per the germline V gene, CDR1 is LGHDT and CDR2 is YNNKEL (reference sequence). V was trimmed by 3 bases and J by 6 bases, leaving 8 bases between them. The CDR3 sequence is CASSHPPDGYTF. CDR3 DNA sequence: TGTGCCAGCAGCCATCCCCCGGATGGCTACACCTTC.

The rearrangement links TRBV29-1 to TRBJ1-1; the match to TRBD1 covers 8 bases. The CDR3 length is 15 residues. From germline, CDR1 is SQVTM and CDR2 ANQGSEA. J lost 5 bases, V lost 6 bases, and 14 bases had no gene match. For the CDR3, the DNA is TGCAGCGTCTCCGGGGCAGGGGGCGGGCGGACTGAAGCTTTCTTT. This gives the protein CSVSGAGGGRTEAFF. Full variable domain (rest looked up from reference TRBV29-1 and TRBJ1-1): SAVISQKPSRDICQRGTSLTIQCQVDSQVTMMFWYRQQPGQSLTLIATANQGSEATYESGFVIDKFPISRPNLTFSTLTVSNMSPEDSSIYLCSVSGAGGGRTEAFFGQGTRLTVV.

V and J are TRBV30 and TRBJ1-2; 9 bases are shared with TRBD1. Trimming at V came to 0 bases and at J to 7 bases, leaving 9 bases not matched to a gene. Germline assignment: CDR1 GTSNPN and CDR2 SVGIG (reference sequence). This CDR3 has 15 amino acids. The CDR3 sequence: CAWSVRTGDGSGYTF. The CDR3 bases are TGTGCCTGGAGTGTACGGACAGGGGACGGTAGTGGCTACACCTTC.

The chain combines TRBV28 with TRBJ2-5; D might be TRBD2 (6 bases). This CDR3 is 15 amino acids long. CDR1 is MDHEN, CDR2 SYDVKM, per germline. Trimming removed 9 bases from V and 2 bases from J, with 19 bases in between. Written as DNA, the CDR3 is TGTGCCAGTGGGGCCATGGGAGGAATACAAGAGACCCAGTACTTC. Translating gives CASGAMGGIQETQYF.

This chain joins TRBV6-1 and TRBJ2-7, with TRBD1 identical over 9 bases. V trimming: 6 bases; J trimming: 6 bases; junction bases outside the gene matches: 6. This CDR3 spans 13 amino acids. Germline V lookup: CDR1 MNHNS, CDR2 SASEGT. This CDR3 is CASSKGTGTEQYF. The CDR3 region has the DNA TGTGCCAGCAGCAAAGGGACAGGGACCGAGCAGTACTTC.

The chain uses TRBV7-2 and TRBJ1-2; TRBD1 agrees at 9 bases. The CDR3 is 12 residues long. V lost 5 bases, J lost 7 bases, and 2 bases stayed unmatched. CDR1 and CDR2 (germline): SGHTA, FQGNSA. CDR3 sequence reads: CASSRTGAGYTF. Written as DNA, the CDR3 is TGTGCCAGCAGCCGGACAGGGGCTGGCTACACCTTC.

The genes are TRBV3-1 (or the pseudogene TRBV3-2) and TRBJ2-1, with 10 bases lining up with TRBD2. The CDR3 has 17 residues. J lost 8 bases, V lost 2 bases, and 12 bases had no gene match. Germline V gene lookup returns CDR1 LGHDT and CDR2 YNNKEL (reference sequence). The CDR3 sequence: CASSQFQSGGAVHEQFF. In DNA, the CDR3 is TGTGCCAGCAGCCAATTCCAAAGCGGGGGGGCCGTCCATGAGCAGTTCTTC.

V gene TRBV11-3 combines with J gene TRBJ2-3; 7 positions agree with TRBD2. This CDR3 is 17 amino acids long. Unmatched junction bases numbered 11, after V lost 1 base and J lost 4 bases. CDR1 and CDR2 from the germline V gene are SGHNT and YENEEA. The CDR3, as DNA: TGTGCCAGCAGCTTAGCGCAAGAGCGGGGATACGCAGATACGCAGTATTTT. Its protein product is CASSLAQERGYADTQYF. Using reference TRBV11-3 and TRBJ2-3 for the parts outside the CDR3, the full variable domain is EAGVVQSPRYKIIEKKQPVAFWCNPISGHNTLYWYLQNLGQGPELLIRYENEEAVDDSQLPKDRFSAERLKGVDSTLKIQPAELGDSAVYLCASSLAQERGYADTQYFGPGTRLTVL.

V usage is TRBV7-2 and J usage is TRBJ1-2; TRBD1 matches 7 bases. Germline trimming cut 5 bases from V and 7 bases from J; bases unmatched to any gene: 10. The CDR3 runs 14 residues. Germline CDR1 and CDR2: SGHTA and FQGNSA. CDR3 region: CASSHEQGLGGYTF. CDR3 bases: TGTGCCAGCAGCCACGAACAGGGGTTGGGTGGCTACACCTTC.

V and J are TRBV7-8 and TRBJ2-7; a possible D gene is TRBD2 (6 bases). Germline-derived CDR1 and CDR2 are SGHVS and FQNEAQ. The CDR3 is 16 residues long. With 1 base removed from V and 1 base from J, the gap between germline ends came to 14 bases. The CDR3 DNA reads TGTGCCAGCAGCTTAGACCTGGGGGGTACGTCCTACGAGCAGTACTTC. As protein: CASSLDLGGTSYEQYF.

Comment on this clone: Other DNA sequences in the sample encode the same CDR3. The V call is TRBV5-4, the J call TRBJ2-1; 8 bases are a match to TRBD2. This CDR3 has 15 amino acids. V shed 0 bases and J 4 bases; nucleotides not matched to a gene: 3. Per the germline V gene, CDR1 is SGHNT and CDR2 is YYREEE (reference sequence). The CDR3 protein is CASSLAAGGYNEQFF. CDR3 coding DNA: TGTGCCAGCAGCTTGGCGGCGGGGGGTTACAATGAGCAGTTCTTC.

V and J are TRBV18 and TRBJ2-3; weak D call: TRBD2 (5 bases). The V gene's germline CDR1 is KGHSH and CDR2 LQKENI. The length of the CDR3 is 14 residues. V was cut by 3 bases and J by 0 bases, with 7 bases left in between. For the CDR3, the DNA is TGTGCCAGCTCACCCCGGACTAGCACAGATACGCAGTATTTT. This encodes CASSPRTSTDTQYF.

V gene TRBV7-3 combines with J gene TRBJ2-5, with 8 bases identical to TRBD2. This CDR3 region has 16 residues. V lost 2 bases, J lost 0 bases, and 5 bases stayed unmatched. Looked up from germline, CDR1 is SGHTA and CDR2 is FQGTGA. CDR3 sequence: CASSLAAGGNQETQYF. In DNA, the CDR3 is TGTGCCAGCAGCTTAGCCGCGGGGGGAAACCAAGAGACCCAGTACTTC.

This clone appeared once. This chain uses TRBV2 with TRBJ2-6, with D perhaps TRBD1 (6 bases). Germline V CDR1 and CDR2: SNHLY, FYNNEI. The CDR3 contains 15 residues. The V and J ends lost 4 bases and 2 bases respectively, with 9 bases between them. The CDR3 region has the DNA TGTGCCAGCAGTGGCAGGGGTACTGGGGCCAACGTCCTGACTTTC. This sequence encodes CASSGRGTGANVLTF.

This rearrangement joins TRBV5-1 to TRBJ2-2; D perhaps matches TRBD2 (5 bases). V shed 4 bases and J shed 0 bases, with 13 bases lying between them. CDR3 length equals 16 residues. Per the germline V gene, CDR1 is SGHRS and CDR2 is YFSETQ. CDR3 sequence reads: CASSPAAIANTGELFF. Written as DNA, the CDR3 is TGCGCCAGCAGCCCAGCGGCCATCGCGAACACCGGGGAGCTGTTTTTT.